Each of the 22 T cell receptor beta chains below was sequenced from the same sample in a study of T cells in Graves' hyperthyroidism and ophthalmopathy. Amplification targeted TCR beta CDR3 regions from RNA transcripts. Researchers ran a first-round RT-PCR on the TCR CDR3 using the HTBI primer set. MiXCR, applied by TCRdb to the multiplex PCR reads, yields one record per CDR3 protein. Of about 560,000 distinct CDR3 sequences in the sample, 16% are singletons; the top ten hold 18%. The sequencing sample was made of blood. The receptor set was obtained from a woman aged 18-29 years with Graves' hyperthyroidism.

Points on this clonotype: A much more abundant neighbour one base away suggests this may be a read error. The chain uses TRBV2 and TRBJ1-2; D might be TRBD1 (6 bases). Germline CDR1 reads SNHLY; CDR2 reads FYNNEI. The CDR3 sequence is 13 residues long. CDR3 in amino acids: CAGSPRGAAGYTF. The DNA of the CDR3 is TGTGCCGGCAGCCCACGGGGGGCGGCTGGCTACACCTTC. Complete variable domain (other parts from reference TRBV2 and TRBJ1-2): EPEVTQTPSHQVTQMGQEVILRCVPISNHLYFYWYRQILGQKVEFLVSFYNNEISEKSEIFDDQFSVERPDGSNFTLKIRSTKLEDSAMYFCAGSPRGAAGYTFGSGTRLTVV.

This chain joins TRBV14 and TRBJ1-4; 8 nucleotides align to TRBD1. This CDR3 region has 16 residues. Trimming at V came to 4 bases and at J to 8 bases, leaving 12 bases not matched to a gene. Germline CDR1 SGHDN, CDR2 FVKESK. This CDR3 reads CASSPTGTGSREKLFF. The DNA of the CDR3 is TGTGCCAGCAGCCCGACCGGGACAGGCTCAAGGGAAAAACTGTTTTTT. The entire variable domain, with the rest obtained from reference TRBV14 and TRBJ1-4, is as follows: EAGVTQFPSHSVIEKGQTVTLRCDPISGHDNLYWYRRVMGKEIKFLLHFVKESKQDESGMPNNRFLAERTGGTYSTLKVQPAELEDSGVYFCASSPTGTGSREKLFFGSGTQLSVL.

The gene calls are TRBV20-1 and TRBJ2-7, with TRBD2 matching over 10 bases. The trim removed 0 bases at V and 5 bases at J, leaving 7 bases unmatched. Looked up from germline, CDR1 is DFQATT and CDR2 is SNEGSKA (reference sequence). The CDR3 spans 15 residues. CDR3 sequence reads: CSARDLLAGVDEQYF. The CDR3 region has the DNA TGCAGTGCTAGAGATCTCCTAGCGGGAGTAGACGAGCAGTACTTC.

This clonotype was seen ten or more times. The chain uses TRBV6-5 and TRBJ2-7; D unclear. Trimming shortened V by 4 bases and J by 3 bases, and 16 bases separated the two germline ends. The CDR3 runs to 15 residues. Germline V lookup: CDR1 MNHEY, CDR2 SVGAGI. CDR3 nucleotides: TGTGCCAGCAGTTCCTCCGACGGCTCCGGCTACGAGCAGTACTTC. As protein: CASSSSDGSGYEQYF.

In this sample, this clonotype turned up many times. The chain couples TRBV27 to TRBJ2-3; 7 bases fit TRBD2. Germline loops: CDR1 MNHEY, CDR2 SMNVEV (reference sequence). The CDR3 spans 14 residues. J lost 4 bases, V lost 7 bases, and 8 bases had no gene match. The CDR3 nucleotides are TGTGCCAGCAAGGGTGGGGGGGTGCCAGATACGCAGTATTTT. Protein: CASKGGGVPDTQYF.

This clonotype was observed a handful of times. J is TRBJ2-2 and V is TRBV6-5; tentatively, D is TRBD1 (7 bases). The CDR3 totals 15 residues. V lost 3 bases and J 7 bases, leaving 15 bases between the germline ends. Germline lookup yields CDR1 MNHEY and CDR2 SVGAGI. The CDR3 DNA reads TGTGCCAGCAGTTATGCCAGGGGGGTCGGCGGGGAGCTGTTTTTT. This translates into CASSYARGVGGELFF.

In this sample, this clonotype turned up a few times. V usage is TRBV24-1 and J usage is TRBJ1-5; tentative D call: TRBD1 (6 bases). The germline V gene encodes CDR1 KGHDR and CDR2 SFDVKD. Trimming cost V 4 bases and J 1 base, with 16 bases left between them. The CDR3 has 17 amino acids. The DNA for the CDR3 is TGTGCCACCAGTGACCCCTCCGGGACACCCAGCAATCAGCCCCAGCATTTT. It yields the protein CATSDPSGTPSNQPQHF.

The V gene is TRBV25-1, the J gene TRBJ1-6; no clear D gene. The CDR3 runs 14 residues. Trimming left V 3 bases short and J 5 bases short, with 8 bases between. In germline, CDR1 is MGHDK, CDR2 SYGVNS. The CDR3 sequence is CASSDNTDNSPLHF. CDR3 bases: TGTGCCAGCAGTGATAATACGGATAATTCACCCCTCCACTTT. The variable domain in full, completed from reference TRBV25-1 and TRBJ1-6, reads EADIYQTPRYLVIGTGKKITLECSQTMGHDKMYWYQQDPGMELHLIHYSYGVNSTEKGDLSSESTVSRIRTEHFPLTLESARPSHTSQYLCASSDNTDNSPLHFGNGTRLTVT.

This clonotype was detected ten times or more. The chain combines TRBV28 with TRBJ2-3; D is possibly TRBD2 (6 bases). V was clipped by 7 bases and J by 2 bases, with 16 bases between them. The CDR3 extends over 15 amino acids. From germline, CDR1 is MDHEN and CDR2 SYDVKM. Here the CDR3 reads CASTPLEGHTDTQYF. The DNA for the CDR3 is TGTGCCAGCACTCCCCTGGAGGGTCACACAGATACGCAGTATTTT.

This clonotype has more than one count but fewer than ten. The chain couples TRBV3-1 to TRBJ2-1, with D perhaps matching TRBD2 (7 bases). There are 17 residues in the CDR3. Trimming stripped 0 bases from V and 0 bases from J, with 12 bases between. Germline loops: CDR1 LGHDT, CDR2 YNNKEL (reference sequence). The CDR3 DNA reads as TGTGCCAGCAGCCAAGATTTGGCGGGGGCCTCCTACAATGAGCAGTTCTTC. This sequence encodes CASSQDLAGASYNEQFF.

Many counts were recorded for this clonotype. The chain joins TRBV20-1 to TRBJ2-3; the match to TRBD2 covers 9 bases. CDR3 length: 13 residues. Per the germline V gene, CDR1 is DFQATT and CDR2 is SNEGSKA (reference sequence). V lost 6 bases, J lost 4 bases, and 5 bases stayed unmatched. CDR3 protein: CSARGGTPDTQYF. The CDR3 region has the DNA TGCAGTGCGCGGGGGGGGACCCCAGATACGCAGTATTTT.

On this clonotype: A much larger clone is a single base away; this may be a read error. The CDR3 bases are TGTGCCACGAAAACCCACGAGACCCAGTACTTC. It is translated as CATKTHETQYF. V usage is TRBV12-3 or TRBV12-4 and J usage is TRBJ2-5, with unresolved D. The V gene lost 10 bases and the J gene lost 5 bases, with 11 bases spanning the gap. The CDR3 runs 11 residues.

This chain connects TRBV5-1 to TRBJ2-1, with 7 positions matching TRBD1. CDR3 length: 16 amino acids. The junction had 9 bases not matched to a gene; V was cut back by 4 bases and J by 2 bases. Germline CDR1 SGHRS, CDR2 YFSETQ. The DNA for the CDR3 is TGCGCCAGCAGCCACCCCAGGGGGTTGGCCTACAATGAGCAGTTCTTC. Its protein is CASSHPRGLAYNEQFF.

The chain couples TRBV6-5 to TRBJ2-2; a weak D match, TRBD2 (5 bases). This CDR3 has 15 amino acids. V lost 2 bases and J 2 bases, leaving 9 bases between the germline ends. CDR1 MNHEY and CDR2 SVGAGI come from the germline V gene. The DNA for the CDR3 is TGTGCCAGCAGTTACAGTACGGGAAACACCGGGGAGCTGTTTTTT. This encodes CASSYSTGNTGELFF.

This clonotype was counted at least ten times. V is TRBV7-8 and J is TRBJ1-1; 8 bases agree with TRBD1. Trimming cost V 3 bases and J 2 bases; bases outside gene matches: 8. The germline gives CDR1 SGHVS, CDR2 FQNEAQ. CDR3 length: 16 amino acids. CDR3 in amino acids: CASSFAPGQVNTEAFF. The CDR3 DNA sequence: TGTGCCAGCAGCTTCGCTCCGGGACAGGTAAACACTGAAGCTTTCTTT.

This clonotype was seen repeatedly, ten times or more. The chain carries TRBV28 and TRBJ1-1; D call uncertain. CDR1 MDHEN and CDR2 SYDVKM come from the germline V gene. The CDR3 length is 14 residues. The V end was cut by 6 bases, the J end by 1 base, with 12 bases between. CDR3 loop: CASRPLWANTEAFF. The DNA for the CDR3 is TGTGCCAGCAGACCTTTGTGGGCGAACACTGAAGCTTTCTTT.

This clonotype was counted ten times or more. The chain couples TRBV12-3 or TRBV12-4 to TRBJ1-1; tentative D call: TRBD1 (6 bases). This CDR3 has 15 residues. The V gene lost 6 bases and the J gene lost 1 base, with 15 bases spanning the gap. CDR3 sequence reads: CASSDPQGPNTEAFF. CDR3 DNA: TGTGCCAGCAGCGACCCACAGGGACCGAACACTGAAGCTTTCTTT.

The chain combines TRBV7-9 with TRBJ2-7; D is possibly TRBD2 (5 bases). The CDR3 covers 15 residues. Germline V gives CDR1 SEHNR, CDR2 FQNEAQ (reference sequence). The germline V and J ends were trimmed by 4 bases and 5 bases, with 18 bases remaining between them. CDR3 nucleotides: TGTGCCAGCAGCTCCTCAGGAGGAACCATTGACGAGCAGTACTTC. Amino acid sequence: CASSSSGGTIDEQYF.

This sequence joins TRBV14 and TRBJ1-6; D not certain. Trimming shortened V by 1 base and J by 8 bases, and 15 bases separated the two germline ends. Germline loops: CDR1 SGHDN, CDR2 FVKESK. The CDR3 contains 16 residues. Here the CDR3 DNA reads TGTGCCAGCAGCCAAGTCGGCCGGGGTTCGGATTCACCCCTCCACTTT. Protein sequence: CASSQVGRGSDSPLHF.

This clonotype was detected ten times or more. The V call is TRBV14, the J call TRBJ2-3, with no clear D. The V end lost 2 bases, the J end lost 9 bases, and 18 bases lay between the germline ends. Per germline, CDR1 SGHDN and CDR2 FVKESK. The CDR3 runs to 15 residues. The CDR3 DNA sequence: TGTGCCAGCAGCCAAAGATTTGATTTCCGCGACACGCAGTATTTT. Encoded protein: CASSQRFDFRDTQYF. The variable domain in full, with the rest retrieved from reference TRBV14 and TRBJ2-3, is EAGVTQFPSHSVIEKGQTVTLRCDPISGHDNLYWYRRVMGKEIKFLLHFVKESKQDESGMPNNRFLAERTGGTYSTLKVQPAELEDSGVYFCASSQRFDFRDTQYFGPGTRLTVL.

This clonotype was observed at least ten times. The chain employs TRBV6-1 and TRBJ2-7; a weak D match, TRBD2 (6 bases). V lost 10 bases and J lost 4, with 8 bases in between. There are 10 residues in the CDR3. Germline V gene data show CDR1 as MNHNS and CDR2 as SASEGT. The CDR3 bases are TGTGCCACCGGGGGTTACGAGCAGTACTTC. It translates to CATGGYEQYF.

This clonotype was picked up one time. The chain is built from TRBV2 and TRBJ1-2; 9 bases align to TRBD1. Germline V gene sequence: CDR1 SNHLY, CDR2 FYNNEI. Trimming removed 7 bases from V and 0 bases from J; junction bases left unmatched: 9. The CDR3 consists of 16 residues. CDR3 nucleotides: TGTGCCAGCACTCTGGACAGGGGAAAGGCTAACTATGGCTACACCTTC. Its translation is CASTLDRGKANYGYTF.